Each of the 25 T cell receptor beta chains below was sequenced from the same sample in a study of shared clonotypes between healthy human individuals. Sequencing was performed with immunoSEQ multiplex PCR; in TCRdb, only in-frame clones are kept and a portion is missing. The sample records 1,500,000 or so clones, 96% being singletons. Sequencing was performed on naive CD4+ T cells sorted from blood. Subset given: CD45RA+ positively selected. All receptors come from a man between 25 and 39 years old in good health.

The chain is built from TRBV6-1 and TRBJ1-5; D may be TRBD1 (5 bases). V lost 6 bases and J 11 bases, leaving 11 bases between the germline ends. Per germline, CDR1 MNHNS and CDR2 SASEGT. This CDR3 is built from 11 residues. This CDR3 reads CASRFDSSQHF. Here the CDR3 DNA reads TGTGCCAGCAGGTTCGACAGTTCCCAGCATTTT.

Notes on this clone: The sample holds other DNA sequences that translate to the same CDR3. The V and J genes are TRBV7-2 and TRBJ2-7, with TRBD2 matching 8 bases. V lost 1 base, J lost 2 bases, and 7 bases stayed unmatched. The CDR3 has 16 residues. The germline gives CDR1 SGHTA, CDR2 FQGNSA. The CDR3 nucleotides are TGTGCCAGCAGCTTAGGTCAGACTAGCGACCCCTACGAGCAGTACTTC. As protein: CASSLGQTSDPYEQYF.

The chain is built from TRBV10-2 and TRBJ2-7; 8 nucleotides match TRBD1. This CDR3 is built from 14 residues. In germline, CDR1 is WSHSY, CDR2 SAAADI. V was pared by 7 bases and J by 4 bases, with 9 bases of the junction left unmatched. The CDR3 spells CASTSGTGLYEQYF. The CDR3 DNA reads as TGCGCCAGCACTTCCGGGACAGGTCTGTACGAGCAGTACTTC.

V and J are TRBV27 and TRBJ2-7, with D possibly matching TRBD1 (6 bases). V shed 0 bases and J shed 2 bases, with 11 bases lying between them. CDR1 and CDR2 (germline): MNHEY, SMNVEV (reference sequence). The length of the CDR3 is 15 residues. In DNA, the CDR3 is TGTGCCAGCAGTTTATCCAGGGGCCTCCCCTACGAGCAGTACTTC. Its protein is CASSLSRGLPYEQYF.

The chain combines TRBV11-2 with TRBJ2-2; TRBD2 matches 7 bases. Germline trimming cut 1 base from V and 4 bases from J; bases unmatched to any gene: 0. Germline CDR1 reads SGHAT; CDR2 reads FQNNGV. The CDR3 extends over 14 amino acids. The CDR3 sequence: CASSLVAGTGELFF. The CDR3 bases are TGTGCCAGCAGCTTAGTAGCGGGCACCGGGGAGCTGTTTTTT. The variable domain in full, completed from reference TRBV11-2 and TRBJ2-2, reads EAGVAQSPRYKIIEKRQSVAFWCNPISGHATLYWYQQILGQGPKLLIQFQNNGVVDDSQLPKDRFSAERLKGVDSTLKIQPAKLEDSAVYLCASSLVAGTGELFFGEGSRLTVL.

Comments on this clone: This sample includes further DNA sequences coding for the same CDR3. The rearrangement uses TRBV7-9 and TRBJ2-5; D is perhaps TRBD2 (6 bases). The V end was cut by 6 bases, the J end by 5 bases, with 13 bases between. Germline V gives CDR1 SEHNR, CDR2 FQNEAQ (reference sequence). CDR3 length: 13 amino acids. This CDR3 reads CASSPGGLETQYF. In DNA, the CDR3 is TGTGCCAGCAGTCCCGGAGGGTTGGAGACCCAGTACTTC.

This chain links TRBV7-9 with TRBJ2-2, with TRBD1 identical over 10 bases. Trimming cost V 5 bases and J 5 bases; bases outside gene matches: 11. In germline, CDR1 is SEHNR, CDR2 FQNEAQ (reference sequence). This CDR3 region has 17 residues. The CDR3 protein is CASSPHLTGGRTGELFF. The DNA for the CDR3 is TGTGCCAGCAGCCCACACTTGACAGGGGGCCGAACCGGGGAGCTGTTTTTT.

CDR3 nucleotide sequence: TGTGCCATCAGTGCCAGCGGGAGTGACAATGAGCAGTTCTTC. It specifies CAISASGSDNEQFF. The genes are TRBV10-3 and TRBJ2-1; 8 nucleotides match TRBD2. The CDR3 is 14 amino acids. V shed 4 bases and J 5 bases; nucleotides not matched to a gene: 4. From germline, CDR1 is ENHRY and CDR2 SYGVKD.

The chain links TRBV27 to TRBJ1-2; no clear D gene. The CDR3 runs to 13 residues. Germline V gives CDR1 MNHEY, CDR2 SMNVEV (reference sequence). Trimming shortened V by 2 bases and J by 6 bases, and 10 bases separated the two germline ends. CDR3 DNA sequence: TGTGCCAGCAGTTTACCCGAGAAAAATGGCTACACCTTC. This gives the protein CASSLPEKNGYTF.

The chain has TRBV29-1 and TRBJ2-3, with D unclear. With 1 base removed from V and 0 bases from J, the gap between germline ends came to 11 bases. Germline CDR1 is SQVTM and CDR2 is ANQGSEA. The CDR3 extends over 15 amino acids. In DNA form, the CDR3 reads TGCAGCGTTGAAGGACGGGTAGGCAGCACAGATACGCAGTATTTT. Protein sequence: CSVEGRVGSTDTQYF.

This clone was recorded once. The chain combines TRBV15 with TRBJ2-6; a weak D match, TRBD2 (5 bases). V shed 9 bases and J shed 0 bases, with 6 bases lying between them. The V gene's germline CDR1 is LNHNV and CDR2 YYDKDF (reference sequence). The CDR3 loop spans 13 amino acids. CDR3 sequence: CATEASGANVLTF. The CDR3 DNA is TGTGCCACGGAGGCCTCTGGGGCCAACGTCCTGACTTTC. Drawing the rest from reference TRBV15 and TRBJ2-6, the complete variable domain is DAMVIQNPRYQVTQFGKPVTLSCSQTLNHNVMYWYQQKSSQAPKLLFHYYDKDFNNEADTPDNFQSRRPNTSFCFLDIRSPGLGDTAMYLCATEASGANVLTFGAGSRLTVL.

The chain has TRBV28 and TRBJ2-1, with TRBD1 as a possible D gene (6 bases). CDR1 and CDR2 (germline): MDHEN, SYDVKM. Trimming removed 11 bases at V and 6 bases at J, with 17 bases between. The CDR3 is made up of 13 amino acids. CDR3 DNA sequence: TGTGCCTGCTACAGGGAGATGGGCAATGAGCAGTTCTTC. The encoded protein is CACYREMGNEQFF.

The CDR3 nucleotides are TGTGCCAGCACCCCTATCGGTGGTAATCAGCCCCAGCATTTT. Encoded protein: CASTPIGGNQPQHF. J is TRBJ1-5 and V is TRBV7-8; D remains ambiguous. V was pared by 7 bases and J by 4 bases, with 14 bases between. The length of the CDR3 is 14 residues. Per germline, CDR1 SGHVS and CDR2 FQNEAQ.

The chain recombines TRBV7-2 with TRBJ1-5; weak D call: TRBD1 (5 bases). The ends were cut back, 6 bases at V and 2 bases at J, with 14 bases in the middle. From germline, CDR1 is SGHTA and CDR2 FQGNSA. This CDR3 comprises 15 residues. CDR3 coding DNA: TGTGCCAGCAGTTCCGTTGGCAGGGGCAATCAGCCCCAGCATTTT. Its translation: CASSSVGRGNQPQHF.

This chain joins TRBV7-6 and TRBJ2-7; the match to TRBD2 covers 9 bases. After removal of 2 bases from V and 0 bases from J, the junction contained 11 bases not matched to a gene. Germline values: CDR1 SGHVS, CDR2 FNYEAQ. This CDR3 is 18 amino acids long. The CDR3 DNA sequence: TGTGCCAGCAGCTTACGGTTGGCTAGCGGGATCTCCTCCTACGAGCAGTACTTC. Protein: CASSLRLASGISSYEQYF.

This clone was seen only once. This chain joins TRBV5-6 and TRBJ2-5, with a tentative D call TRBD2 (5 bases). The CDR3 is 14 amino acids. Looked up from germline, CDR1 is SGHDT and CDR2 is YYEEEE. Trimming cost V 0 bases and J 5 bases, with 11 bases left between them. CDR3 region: CASSLGSSSETQYF. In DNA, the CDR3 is TGTGCCAGCAGCTTGGGGTCTAGCAGCGAGACCCAGTACTTC. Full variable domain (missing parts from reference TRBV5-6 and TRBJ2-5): DAGVTQSPTHLIKTRGQQVTLRCSPKSGHDTVSWYQQALGQGPQFIFQYYEEEERQRGNFPDRFSGHQFPNYSSELNVNALLLGDSALYLCASSLGSSSETQYFGPGTRLLVL.

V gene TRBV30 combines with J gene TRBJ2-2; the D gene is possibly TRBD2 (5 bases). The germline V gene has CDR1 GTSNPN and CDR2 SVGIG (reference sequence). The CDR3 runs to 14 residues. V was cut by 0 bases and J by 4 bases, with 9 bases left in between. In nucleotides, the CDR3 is TGTGCCTGGAGTGTAGGAGGAGGCACCGGGGAGCTGTTTTTT. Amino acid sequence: CAWSVGGGTGELFF.

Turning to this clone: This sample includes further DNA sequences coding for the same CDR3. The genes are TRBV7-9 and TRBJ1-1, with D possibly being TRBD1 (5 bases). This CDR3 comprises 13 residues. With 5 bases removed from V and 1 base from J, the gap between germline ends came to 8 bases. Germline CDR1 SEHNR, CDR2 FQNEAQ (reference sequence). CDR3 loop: CASSPQGNTEAFF. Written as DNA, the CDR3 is TGTGCCAGCAGCCCGCAGGGGAACACTGAAGCTTTCTTT.

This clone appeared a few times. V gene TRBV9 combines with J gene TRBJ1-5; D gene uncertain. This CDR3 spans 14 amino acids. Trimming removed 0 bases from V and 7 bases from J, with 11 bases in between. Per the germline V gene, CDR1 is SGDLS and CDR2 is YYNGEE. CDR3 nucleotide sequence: TGTGCCAGCAGCGTAGCCCCAAGCGGGCAGCCCCAGCATTTT. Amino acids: CASSVAPSGQPQHF.

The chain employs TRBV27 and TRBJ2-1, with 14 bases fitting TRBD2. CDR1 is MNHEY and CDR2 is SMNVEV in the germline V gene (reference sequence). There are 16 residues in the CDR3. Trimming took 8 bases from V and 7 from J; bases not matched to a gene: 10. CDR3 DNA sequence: TGTGCCAGCCGGCGACTAGCGGGAGGGAAAGAGAATGAGCAGTTCTTC. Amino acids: CASRRLAGGKENEQFF.

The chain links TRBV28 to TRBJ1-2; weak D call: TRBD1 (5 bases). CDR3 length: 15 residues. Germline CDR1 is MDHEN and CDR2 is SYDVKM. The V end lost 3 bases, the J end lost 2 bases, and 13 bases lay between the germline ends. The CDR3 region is CASSLNGGPNYGYTF. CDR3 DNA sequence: TGTGCCAGCAGTTTGAATGGGGGACCCAACTATGGCTACACCTTC.

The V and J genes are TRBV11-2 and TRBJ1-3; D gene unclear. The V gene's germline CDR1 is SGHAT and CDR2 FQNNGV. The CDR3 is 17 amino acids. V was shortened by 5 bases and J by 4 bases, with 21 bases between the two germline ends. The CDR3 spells CASSPRPPRLAGNTIYF. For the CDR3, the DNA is TGTGCCAGCAGCCCAAGACCCCCTCGGCTAGCCGGAAACACCATATATTTT.

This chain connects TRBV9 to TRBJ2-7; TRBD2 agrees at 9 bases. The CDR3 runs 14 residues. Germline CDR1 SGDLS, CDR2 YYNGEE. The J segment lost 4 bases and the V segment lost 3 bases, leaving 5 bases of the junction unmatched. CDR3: CASSARTSAYEQYF. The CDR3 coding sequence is TGTGCCAGCAGCGCGAGGACTAGCGCGTACGAGCAGTACTTC.

The CDR3 reads CASMSRRSDSYNEQFF. In DNA, the CDR3 is TGTGCCAGCATGAGTAGGAGGAGTGACTCCTACAATGAGCAGTTCTTC. V is TRBV2 and J is TRBJ2-1; possibly TRBD2 for D (5 bases). The V gene's germline CDR1 is SNHLY and CDR2 FYNNEI. The V and J ends lost 7 bases and 0 bases respectively, with 16 bases between them. There are 16 residues in the CDR3.

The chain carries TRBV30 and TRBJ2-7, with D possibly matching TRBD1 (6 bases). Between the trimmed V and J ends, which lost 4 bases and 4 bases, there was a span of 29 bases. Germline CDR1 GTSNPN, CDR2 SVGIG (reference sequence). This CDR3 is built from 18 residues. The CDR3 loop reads CAWNDGSTGTPISYEQYF. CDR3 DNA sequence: TGTGCCTGGAACGACGGCTCGACAGGCACCCCGATTTCATACGAGCAGTACTTC. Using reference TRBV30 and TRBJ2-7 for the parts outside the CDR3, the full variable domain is SQTIHQWPATLVQPVGSPLSLECTVEGTSNPNLYWYRQAAGRGLQLLFYSVGIGQISSEVPQNLSASRPQDRQFILSSKKLLLSDSGFYLCAWNDGSTGTPISYEQYFGPGTRLTVT.